This T cell receptor (beta chain) was recovered during a study of blood T cell repertoires in COVID-19. Study background: COVID-19 samples from acute and convalescent phases originated in the United States, Italy and Spain. T cells, B-cell-depleted T cells, or PBMCs provided the cDNA or gDNA that served as material.

As originally analysed: It was from reference gene primer amplification that nucleated cell counts were estimated. TCRdb keeps only in-frame clones here, not all; method: immunoSEQ multiplex PCR. Clone size and V and J calls were adopted from that table, with D and trimming inferred from the DNA. The sample yields some 140,000 clones, less than 80% seen once. Sequenced material: peripheral blood. The receptor was isolated from a man aged 55 to 70 with acute or convalescent COVID-19.

DNA of the CDR3: TGTGCCAGCAGGAAAGGGACTACTGTATCCGGGGAGCTGTTTTTT. Translated: CASRKGTTVSGELFF. V and J are TRBV9 and TRBJ2-2, with 7 bases lining up with TRBD2. The CDR3 spans 15 residues. The trim removed 5 bases at V and 6 bases at J, leaving 10 bases unmatched. CDR1 is SGDLS, CDR2 YYNGEE, per germline.